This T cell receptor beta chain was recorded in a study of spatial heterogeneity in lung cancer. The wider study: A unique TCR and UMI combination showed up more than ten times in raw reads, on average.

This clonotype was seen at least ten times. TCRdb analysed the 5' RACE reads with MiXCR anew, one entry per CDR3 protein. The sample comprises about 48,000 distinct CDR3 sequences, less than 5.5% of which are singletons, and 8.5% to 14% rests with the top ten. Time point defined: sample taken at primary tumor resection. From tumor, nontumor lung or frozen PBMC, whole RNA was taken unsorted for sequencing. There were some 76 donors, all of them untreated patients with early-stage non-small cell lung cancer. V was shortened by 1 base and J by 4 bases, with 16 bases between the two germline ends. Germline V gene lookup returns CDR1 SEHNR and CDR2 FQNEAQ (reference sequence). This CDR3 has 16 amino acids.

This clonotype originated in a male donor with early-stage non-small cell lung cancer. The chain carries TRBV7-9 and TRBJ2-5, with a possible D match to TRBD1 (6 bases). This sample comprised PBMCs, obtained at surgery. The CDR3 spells CASSLEVRGVAETQYF. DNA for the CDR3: TGTGCCAGCAGCTTAGAGGTCAGGGGTGTAGCAGAGACCCAGTACTTC.